The 22 T cell receptor beta chains below were found in one sample sequenced in a study of blood T cell repertoires in COVID-19. The assay was immunoSEQ multiplex PCR, and TCRdb's table has in-frame clones only and misses some. The table has 200,000 to 300,000 clones, approximately 90% seen once; the top ten hold 3.7%. Source material: peripheral blood. The origin of the receptors is a woman aged 40 to 50 with acute or convalescent COVID-19.

J is TRBJ1-4 and V is TRBV10-3; TRBD1 agrees at 9 bases. J lost 6 bases, V lost 3 bases, and 5 bases had no gene match. Looked up from germline, CDR1 is ENHRY and CDR2 is SYGVKD. The CDR3 consists of 15 residues. This CDR3 reads CAISDSTGGYEKLFF. The DNA of the CDR3 is TGTGCCATCAGTGACTCGACAGGGGGGTATGAAAAACTGTTTTTT.

The chain combines TRBV5-6 with TRBJ1-3; the match to TRBD1 covers 7 bases. The trim removed 4 bases at V and 4 bases at J, leaving 5 bases unmatched. The germline gives CDR1 SGHDT, CDR2 YYEEEE. The CDR3 runs 14 residues. CDR3 amino acids: CASSRQGGGNTIYF. DNA for the CDR3: TGTGCCAGCAGCCGGCAGGGGGGAGGAAACACCATATATTTT.

The chain combines TRBV19 with TRBJ1-1; 9 nucleotides line up with TRBD1. V was pared by 5 bases and J by 1 base, with 2 bases of the junction left unmatched. Germline CDR1 reads LNHDA; CDR2 reads SQIVND (reference sequence). The CDR3 length is 14 residues. In DNA, the CDR3 is TGTGCCAGTAGTGTGGACAGGGGGAACACTGAAGCTTTCTTT. Residues: CASSVDRGNTEAFF.

This chain links TRBV19 with TRBJ1-2; D call uncertain. The CDR3 runs 14 residues. V was pared by 5 bases and J by 4 bases, with 14 bases between. Germline-derived CDR1 and CDR2 are LNHDA and SQIVND (reference sequence). CDR3 DNA: TGTGCCAGTAGTCCCAACGGGAAGGGCTATGGCTACACCTTC. As protein: CASSPNGKGYGYTF. Drawing the rest from reference TRBV19 and TRBJ1-2, the complete variable domain is DGGITQSPKYLFRKEGQNVTLSCEQNLNHDAMYWYRQDPGQGLRLIYYSQIVNDFQKGDIAEGYSVSREKKESFPLTVTSAQKNPTAFYLCASSPNGKGYGYTFGSGTRLTVV.

The count of this clone is one. The CDR3 region is CASSRNSGRETQYF. In DNA, the CDR3 is TGTGCCAGCAGCCGAAACAGTGGTCGGGAGACCCAGTACTTC. The chain carries TRBV27 and TRBJ2-5; D gene uncertain. The CDR3 covers 14 residues. Germline V CDR1 and CDR2: MNHEY, SMNVEV (reference sequence). V was cut by 6 bases and J by 5 bases, with 16 bases left in between.

The chain has TRBV3-1 (or the pseudogene TRBV3-2) and TRBJ1-4, with 9 bases identical to TRBD1. Losses at the gene ends were 1 base for V and 4 bases for J; bases not matched to a gene: 7. CDR3 length: 17 residues. The V gene's germline CDR1 is LGHDT and CDR2 YNNKEL (reference sequence). This chain's CDR3 is CASSQAVGTGNNEKLFF. The CDR3 DNA is TGTGCCAGCAGCCAAGCCGTCGGGACAGGGAATAATGAAAAACTGTTTTTT.

This chain links TRBV24-1 with TRBJ1-2; D remains unclear. The CDR3 is made up of 14 amino acids. V dropped 0 bases and J dropped 6 bases, with 10 bases sitting between them. The germline V gene has CDR1 KGHDR and CDR2 SFDVKD. The CDR3 loop reads CATSDLLFLDGYTF. The CDR3 DNA sequence: TGTGCCACCAGTGATTTGCTCTTCCTAGATGGCTACACCTTC.

This clone was detected only once. The rearrangement joins TRBV10-3 to TRBJ1-1; 8 positions match TRBD1. The CDR3 spans 17 residues. Germline CDR1 ENHRY, CDR2 SYGVKD. Trimming took 6 bases from V and 0 from J; bases not matched to a gene: 12. CDR3 in amino acids: CAIRPSGGGRVNTEAFF. CDR3 coding DNA: TGTGCCATCAGGCCGTCAGGGGGCGGGAGGGTGAACACTGAAGCTTTCTTT.

Regarding this clone: An end of the junction does not agree with germline; a read error may underlie this. V usage is TRBV9 and J usage is TRBJ1-1; 9 bases line up with TRBD1. In germline, CDR1 is SGDLS, CDR2 YYNGEE. This CDR3 is built from 12 residues. CDR3 residues: CASSVEGTGLVF. DNA of the CDR3: TGTGCCAGCAGCGTAGAGGGGACAGGGCTGGTATTT.

The V gene is TRBV11-2, the J gene TRBJ2-6; D ambiguous. Germline V lookup: CDR1 SGHAT, CDR2 FQNNGV. The V gene lost 1 base and the J gene lost 1 base, with 5 bases spanning the gap. The CDR3 is 15 residues long. Here the CDR3 reads CASSLGASGANVLTF. The DNA for the CDR3 is TGTGCCAGCAGCTTAGGGGCATCTGGGGCCAACGTCCTGACTTTC. Supplemented by reference TRBV11-2 and TRBJ2-6, the full variable domain reads EAGVAQSPRYKIIEKRQSVAFWCNPISGHATLYWYQQILGQGPKLLIQFQNNGVVDDSQLPKDRFSAERLKGVDSTLKIQPAKLEDSAVYLCASSLGASGANVLTFGAGSRLTVL.

The genes are TRBV5-6 and TRBJ1-3, with 7 bases aligning to TRBD1. The CDR3 consists of 14 residues. The germline V gene has CDR1 SGHDT and CDR2 YYEEEE. V was clipped by 4 bases and J by 7 bases; unmatched bases: 8. Written as DNA, the CDR3 is TGTGCCAGCAGCCGAGATCCCAGGGGGAACACCATATATTTT. It encodes CASSRDPRGNTIYF.

Comments on this clone: A much larger clone is a single base away; this may be a read error. Within the sample, other DNA sequences also encode this same CDR3. The gene calls are TRBV11-2 and TRBJ2-1, with D hard to call. V was clipped by 5 bases and J by 4 bases, with 24 bases between them. Germline V gene lookup returns CDR1 SGHAT and CDR2 FQNNGV. The CDR3 length is 18 residues. The CDR3 nucleotides are TGTGCCAGCAGCAGACTCCGTGACGAGCCGGCATCTTACAATGAGCAGTTCTTC. Translated: CASSRLRDEPASYNEQFF. The full variable domain, rest sourced from reference TRBV11-2 and TRBJ2-1, is EAGVAQSPRYKIIEKRQSVAFWCNPISGHATLYWYQQILGQGPKLLIQFQNNGVVDDSQLPKDRFSAERLKGVDSTLKIQPAKLEDSAVYLCASSRLRDEPASYNEQFFGPGTRLTVL.

The gene calls are TRBV5-1 and TRBJ1-1; TRBD1 agrees at 8 bases. The CDR3 has 15 residues. J lost 4 bases, V lost 4 bases, and 9 bases had no gene match. The germline CDR1 and CDR2 sequences are SGHRS and YFSETQ. The CDR3 DNA follows: TGCGCCAGCAGCATAGATGACAGGGGTGGCACTGAAGCTTTCTTT. The encoded protein is CASSIDDRGGTEAFF.

The chain couples TRBV30 to TRBJ2-5; D might be TRBD1 (6 bases). Germline CDR1 reads GTSNPN; CDR2 reads SVGIG (reference sequence). This CDR3 comprises 12 residues. The V end lost 2 bases, the J end lost 5 bases, and 9 bases lay between the germline ends. CDR3 residues: CAWSRGIETQYF. In nucleotides, the CDR3 is TGTGCCTGGAGTAGGGGGATCGAGACCCAGTACTTC.

The rearrangement uses TRBV27 and TRBJ1-1, with D uncertain. The CDR3 sequence is 15 residues long. Germline CDR1 reads MNHEY; CDR2 reads SMNVEV (reference sequence). Trimming shortened V by 7 bases and J by 1 base, and 16 bases separated the two germline ends. DNA for the CDR3: TGTGCCAGCAAGCAAGGAGGCCCCCCGAACACTGAAGCTTTCTTT. Amino acids: CASKQGGPPNTEAFF.

V is TRBV19 and J is TRBJ2-1; 7 bases align to TRBD1. Germline CDR1 reads LNHDA; CDR2 reads SQIVND (reference sequence). J was trimmed by 3 bases and V by 10 bases; bases with no gene match: 12. This CDR3 is built from 15 residues. As DNA, the CDR3 is TGTGCCACAGAGGTGGGGGACAGTAGCTACAATGAGCAGTTCTTC. Encoded protein: CATEVGDSSYNEQFF.

The rearrangement links TRBV9 to TRBJ2-3, with a possible D match to TRBD2 (7 bases). The CDR3 totals 15 residues. CDR1 and CDR2 (germline): SGDLS, YYNGEE. V was shortened by 0 bases and J by 5 bases, with 13 bases between the two germline ends. The CDR3 DNA sequence: TGTGCCAGCAGCGTAGGTCGGGGGGCGAGAGATACGCAGTATTTT. Encoded protein: CASSVGRGARDTQYF.

CDR3 residues: CASSQDLGAGVGTQYF. The CDR3 nucleotides read TGTGCCAGCAGCCAAGATCTCGGCGCGGGGGTCGGGACCCAGTACTTC. The V gene is TRBV3-1 (or the pseudogene TRBV3-2), the J gene TRBJ2-5; TRBD2 matches 7 bases. This CDR3 comprises 16 residues. Trimming at V came to 0 bases and at J to 7 bases, leaving 11 bases not matched to a gene. Germline V CDR1 and CDR2: LGHDT, YNNKEL (reference sequence).

This chain joins TRBV11-3 and TRBJ2-2, with 8 bases fitting TRBD1. V trimming: 5 bases; J trimming: 8 bases; junction bases outside the gene matches: 10. Germline V CDR1 and CDR2: SGHNT, YENEEA. This CDR3 is built from 15 residues. In DNA form, the CDR3 reads TGTGCCAGCAGCGACCACAGGGGGAACCCGGGGGAGCTGTTTTTT. It encodes CASSDHRGNPGELFF. The entire variable domain, with the rest obtained from reference TRBV11-3 and TRBJ2-2, is as follows: EAGVVQSPRYKIIEKKQPVAFWCNPISGHNTLYWYLQNLGQGPELLIRYENEEAVDDSQLPKDRFSAERLKGVDSTLKIQPAELGDSAVYLCASSDHRGNPGELFFGEGSRLTVL.

The chain carries TRBV12-3 or TRBV12-4 and TRBJ1-2, with TRBD1 identical over 7 bases. This CDR3 comprises 13 residues. With 6 bases clipped from V and 2 bases from J, the junction kept 3 bases outside the gene matches. The CDR3 region has the DNA TGTGCCAGCAGCTTGACAGGGAACTATGGCTACACCTTC. It is translated as CASSLTGNYGYTF.

The rearrangement joins TRBV6-1 to TRBJ2-3; perhaps TRBD2 as D (6 bases). This CDR3 contains 16 residues. Germline CDR1 is MNHNS and CDR2 is SASEGT. Trimming removed 3 bases at V and 4 bases at J, with 17 bases between. CDR3 sequence: CASSDSPSAGSDTQYF. In nucleotides, the CDR3 is TGTGCCAGCAGTGATTCCCCGTCGGCGGGGTCAGATACGCAGTATTTT.

V and J are TRBV5-4 and TRBJ2-7, with D possibly matching TRBD2 (5 bases). Germline V gene data show CDR1 as SGHNT and CDR2 as YYREEE (reference sequence). The length of the CDR3 is 13 residues. V was trimmed by 0 bases and J by 7 bases, leaving 11 bases between them. CDR3 residues: CASSLGGLGEQYV. CDR3 sequence (DNA): TGTGCCAGCAGCTTGGGAGGGCTCGGGGAGCAGTACGTC.